This is a list of T cell receptor beta chains from one sample in a study of a mutant IDH1 vaccine in newly diagnosed glioma. This table comes from immunoSEQ multiplex PCR, and its TCRdb copy is limited to in-frame clones, with some not included. In the table there are tens of thousands of clones, more than 75% of which are singletons. Their target antigens are unknown. The sequenced sample was PBMCs, obtained from a glioma patient whose treatment included an IDH1 peptide vaccine. The source is a middle-aged man with glioma. Both conserved end residues are part of each CDR3. D genes are given only for firm matches. The size entry is marked missing in some rows and otherwise reads once, few, many or a size class.

j_gene: TRBJ2-7; v_gene: TRBV5-1; d_gene: -; abundance: -; CDR3nt: TGCGCCAGCAGCCAGGACACGTACTACGAGCAGTACTTC; CDR3aa: CASSQDTYYEQYF
j_gene: TRBJ1-2; v_gene: TRBV28; d_gene: TRBD1; abundance: -; CDR3nt: TGTGCCAGCAGGCCCCTAGGGGGCGGGTTCTATGGCTACACCTTC; CDR3aa: CASRPLGGGFYGYTF
j_gene: TRBJ2-2; v_gene: TRBV15; d_gene: -; abundance: -; CDR3nt: TGTGCCACCAGCCTTCAGGGGAACACCGGGGAGCTGTTTTTT; CDR3aa: CATSLQGNTGELFF
j_gene: TRBJ1-3; v_gene: TRBV19; d_gene: -; abundance: -; CDR3nt: TGTGCCGGACAAGGGTGCTCCCTTGGACCTGGAAACACCATATATTTT; CDR3aa: CAGQGCSLGPGNTIYF
j_gene: TRBJ2-2; v_gene: TRBV27; d_gene: -; abundance: -; CDR3nt: TGTGCCAGCAGTTTAGCCGGGGAGCTGTTTTTT; CDR3aa: CASSLAGELFF
j_gene: TRBJ1-2; v_gene: TRBV27; d_gene: -; abundance: few; CDR3nt: TGTGCCAGCAGTGCCCTCCCGGGGCGGCGAACTAACTATGGCTACACCTTC; CDR3aa: CASSALPGRRTNYGYTF
j_gene: TRBJ2-7; v_gene: TRBV18; d_gene: -; abundance: -; CDR3nt: TGTGCCAGCTCACGGGGGGTGGCGGTGGAAGAGCAGTACTTC; CDR3aa: CASSRGVAVEEQYF
j_gene: TRBJ2-5; v_gene: TRBV7-9; d_gene: -; abundance: -; CDR3nt: TGTGCCAGCAGCCTCCAAGAGACCCAGTACTTC; CDR3aa: CASSLQETQYF
j_gene: TRBJ1-1; v_gene: TRBV5-1; d_gene: -; abundance: -; CDR3nt: TGCGCCAGCAGCGAAGACACCTTGAACACTGAAGCTTTCTTT; CDR3aa: CASSEDTLNTEAFF
j_gene: TRBJ2-5; v_gene: TRBV28; d_gene: -; abundance: -; CDR3nt: TGTGCCAGCAGTTTAGCAGGGGCCGCGGCCCAAGAGACCCAGTACTTC; CDR3aa: CASSLAGAAAQETQYF
j_gene: TRBJ2-7; v_gene: TRBV5-1; d_gene: TRBD2; abundance: -; CDR3nt: TGCGCCAGCAGCTTAACTAGCGGTCCCCAGGACGAGCAGTACTTC; CDR3aa: CASSLTSGPQDEQYF
j_gene: TRBJ1-4; v_gene: TRBV5-1; d_gene: -; abundance: -; CDR3nt: TGCGCCAGCAGCTTGCGGCAGGGTGGGAGTGATGAAAAACTGTTTTTT; CDR3aa: CASSLRQGGSDEKLFF
j_gene: TRBJ2-1; v_gene: TRBV19; d_gene: TRBD2; abundance: -; CDR3nt: TGTGCCAGTATCGGGACTAGCGGGAGGGACAATGAGCAGTTCTTC; CDR3aa: CASIGTSGRDNEQFF
j_gene: TRBJ2-7; v_gene: TRBV7-6; d_gene: -; abundance: -; CDR3nt: TGTGCCAGCAGCTTATTGAGTACGGGAAGGTCGGACGAGCAGTACTTC; CDR3aa: CASSLLSTGRSDEQYF
j_gene: TRBJ2-5; v_gene: TRBV7-9; d_gene: TRBD1; abundance: -; CDR3nt: TGTGCCAGCAGCGCAACCCGGACAGGGGGCCTGGAGACCCAGTACTTC; CDR3aa: CASSATRTGGLETQYF
j_gene: TRBJ2-4; v_gene: TRBV5-1; d_gene: TRBD2; abundance: -; CDR3nt: TGCGCCAGCAGCCTGGGACAGACTAGCGGACTAGCCAAAAACATTCAGTACTTC; CDR3aa: CASSLGQTSGLAKNIQYF
j_gene: TRBJ1-1; v_gene: TRBV7-8; d_gene: -; abundance: -; CDR3nt: TGTGCCAGCAGCTTAGAAGCCTTGTCTTACACTGAAGCTTTCTTT; CDR3aa: CASSLEALSYTEAFF
j_gene: TRBJ2-7; v_gene: TRBV27; d_gene: TRBD1; abundance: -; CDR3nt: TGTGCCAGCAGTCAATGGGGACAGGCCGCCTACGAGCAGTACTTC; CDR3aa: CASSQWGQAAYEQYF
j_gene: TRBJ2-1; v_gene: TRBV19; d_gene: -; abundance: -; CDR3nt: TGTGCCAGTAGTATAGACATTTGGGGAGGGGGCGATGAGCAGTTCTTC; CDR3aa: CASSIDIWGGGDEQFF
j_gene: TRBJ2-7; v_gene: TRBV19; d_gene: TRBD2; abundance: -; CDR3nt: TGTGCCAGTAGTCCTCTGGCGGGAGGGAACTACGAGCAGTACTTC; CDR3aa: CASSPLAGGNYEQYF
j_gene: TRBJ2-5; v_gene: TRBV7-9; d_gene: TRBD2; abundance: -; CDR3nt: TGTGCCAGCAGCCTAGGTTCGGGGGGAGAGACCCAGTACTTC; CDR3aa: CASSLGSGGETQYF
j_gene: TRBJ1-2; v_gene: TRBV27; d_gene: TRBD1; abundance: -; CDR3nt: TGTGCCAGCAGTTTGAGGCAGGGGGCGAACTATGGCTACACCTTC; CDR3aa: CASSLRQGANYGYTF
j_gene: TRBJ1-5; v_gene: TRBV4-3; d_gene: -; abundance: -; CDR3nt: TGCGCCAGCAGCCAAGTCCGGGGTCTTATTCCGAATCAGCCCCAGCATTTT; CDR3aa: CASSQVRGLIPNQPQHF
j_gene: TRBJ2-7; v_gene: TRBV6-1; d_gene: TRBD2; abundance: -; CDR3nt: TGTGCCAGCAGTGAAGCCTCTAGCGGGAGATACGAGCAGTACTTC; CDR3aa: CASSEASSGRYEQYF